The next 6 T cell receptor beta chains were all read from a single sample in a study of CD8 T cells in Susac syndrome. The RNA, 0.5 to 1 ug, was put through reverse transcription using random hexamers. TCRdb recomputed calls from the immunoSEQ multiplex PCR reads with MiXCR, one row per CDR3 protein. The sample has 250,000 to 300,000 distinct CDR3 sequences, 89% seen once; the top ten hold more than 0.15%. Sequenced input: CD8+ T cells from PBMCs. These receptor sequences come from a human donor with multiple sclerosis.

The V call is TRBV20-1, the J call TRBJ2-7, with no clear D. Trimming stripped 0 bases from V and 2 bases from J, with 11 bases between. Germline values: CDR1 DFQATT, CDR2 SNEGSKA (reference sequence). The CDR3 length is 14 residues. The CDR3 loop is CSARDPLSTYEQYF. The CDR3 nucleotides are TGCAGTGCTAGAGACCCCCTCAGCACCTACGAGCAGTACTTC.

The rearrangement uses TRBV7-3 and TRBJ2-1, with D tentatively TRBD2 (5 bases). Germline CDR1 reads SGHTA; CDR2 reads FQGTGA. The CDR3 contains 16 residues. The V gene lost 0 bases and the J gene lost 4 bases, with 13 bases spanning the gap. CDR3 amino acids: CASSLTGGRTYNEQFF. CDR3 nucleotides: TGTGCCAGCAGCTTAACGGGCGGGCGAACTTACAATGAGCAGTTCTTC.

V is TRBV7-9 and J is TRBJ2-1; no clear D. V shed 7 bases and J shed 5 bases, with 21 bases lying between them. The CDR3 length is 16 residues. Looked up from germline, CDR1 is SEHNR and CDR2 is FQNEAQ (reference sequence). CDR3 bases: TGTGCCAGCACCCCCGTCGATCTTACGGTTAACAATGAGCAGTTCTTC. The encoded protein is CASTPVDLTVNNEQFF.

This rearrangement joins TRBV27 to TRBJ2-3; TRBD1 matches at 9 bases. The J segment lost 0 bases and the V segment lost 3 bases, leaving 7 bases of the junction unmatched. Germline V lookup: CDR1 MNHEY, CDR2 SMNVEV (reference sequence). This CDR3 comprises 17 residues. The CDR3 nucleotides read TGTGCCAGCAGTTTTTATACCGGGACAGGGAGCACAGATACGCAGTATTTT. This encodes CASSFYTGTGSTDTQYF.

This chain joins TRBV15 and TRBJ1-2; D ambiguous. CDR1 LNHNV and CDR2 YYDKDF come from the germline V gene (reference sequence). The CDR3 spans 13 residues. V gave up 1 base and J gave up 4 bases, with 7 bases separating them. CDR3 DNA sequence: TGTGCCACCAGCAGAGCGCTGGGCTATGGCTACACCTTC. It encodes CATSRALGYGYTF.

This chain joins TRBV10-3 and TRBJ2-1; D possibly matches TRBD1 or TRBD2 (5 bases each). Per the germline V gene, CDR1 is ENHRY and CDR2 is SYGVKD. V dropped 9 bases and J dropped 9 bases, with 15 bases sitting between them. The CDR3 length is 12 residues. CDR3 in DNA: TGTGCCATTGGGGGAATAGAGGGTGAGCAGTTCTTC. Its translation is CAIGGIEGEQFF.